Shown below are 19 T cell receptor beta chains from a single sample sequenced in a study of CD8 T cells in Susac syndrome. cDNA came from about 0.46 to 1 ug RNA primed by random hexamers. TCRdb fed the immunoSEQ multiplex PCR reads into MiXCR, producing one record per CDR3 protein. The sample consists of approximately 100,000 distinct CDR3 sequences, roughly 90% of them appearing once. The sequencing sample was made of CD8+ T cells from PBMCs. The receptor source for this set is a human donor in good health.

The V gene is TRBV7-9, the J gene TRBJ2-7, with 7 bases matching TRBD2. The junction had 17 bases not matched to a gene; V was cut back by 1 base and J by 2 bases. This CDR3 has 19 amino acids. CDR1 and CDR2 (germline): SEHNR, FQNEAQ (reference sequence). The CDR3 spells CASSLVFEFREEPAYEQYF. CDR3 coding DNA: TGTGCCAGCAGCTTAGTTTTTGAGTTTCGGGAGGAACCAGCCTACGAGCAGTACTTC.

The chain joins TRBV7-2 to TRBJ1-2; weak D call: TRBD1 (6 bases). V shed 5 bases and J shed 5 bases, with 18 bases lying between them. The CDR3 runs 15 residues. Germline V gene sequence: CDR1 SGHTA, CDR2 FQGNSA. The CDR3 DNA follows: TGTGCCAGCAGCCTCAGCCCAACAGGGCTATATGGCTACACCTTC. Translating it yields CASSLSPTGLYGYTF.

The V and J genes are TRBV10-2 and TRBJ1-1, with a tentative D call TRBD1 (5 bases). CDR1 WSHSY and CDR2 SAAADI come from the germline V gene. The V end lost 7 bases, the J end lost 1 base, and 16 bases lay between the germline ends. This CDR3 is 15 amino acids long. CDR3 in DNA: TGCGCCAGCATTAGTGGGGCGGAGACGAACACTGAAGCTTTCTTT. Its translation: CASISGAETNTEAFF.

The genes are TRBV7-9 and TRBJ2-3; 10 nucleotides agree with TRBD2. Germline V gives CDR1 SEHNR, CDR2 FQNEAQ (reference sequence). The CDR3 consists of 19 residues. Trimming removed 5 bases from V and 4 bases from J; junction bases left unmatched: 18. The CDR3 DNA reads TGTGCCAGCAGCCGGCCTGAAGCGGGGGGGCGTCGGTTTCCAGATACGCAGTATTTT. It specifies CASSRPEAGGRRFPDTQYF.

V and J are TRBV7-2 and TRBJ2-7, with a possible D match to TRBD2 (5 bases). The CDR3 spans 13 residues. V was cut by 5 bases and J by 2 bases, with 10 bases left in between. Looked up from germline, CDR1 is SGHTA and CDR2 is FQGNSA. In DNA form, the CDR3 reads TGTGCCAGCAGCCGGGGTGGAGCCTACGAGCAGTACTTC. This codes for CASSRGGAYEQYF. Using reference TRBV7-2 and TRBJ2-7 for the parts outside the CDR3, the full variable domain is GAGVSQSPSNKVTEKGKDVELRCDPISGHTALYWYRQSLGQGLEFLIYFQGNSAPDKSGLPSDRFSAERTGGSVSTLTIQRTQQEDSAVYLCASSRGGAYEQYFGPGTRLTVT.

This rearrangement joins TRBV3-1 to TRBJ2-7; 10 nucleotides line up with TRBD1. V shed 4 bases and J 2 bases; nucleotides not matched to a gene: 8. This CDR3 is 16 amino acids long. CDR1 LGHDT and CDR2 YNNKEL come from the germline V gene (reference sequence). In DNA, the CDR3 is TGTGCCAGCAGCCTCCTAGGGGACAGGGGAACCTACGAGCAGTACTTC. Translation gives CASSLLGDRGTYEQYF.

V gene TRBV3-1 combines with J gene TRBJ1-1; maybe TRBD1 (6 bases). Germline-derived CDR1 and CDR2 are LGHDT and YNNKEL (reference sequence). CDR3 length: 14 residues. Trimming cost V 1 base and J 1 base, with 7 bases left between them. This CDR3 is CASSQVQGNTEAFF. For the CDR3, the DNA is TGTGCCAGCAGCCAAGTACAGGGGAACACTGAAGCTTTCTTT.

The chain has TRBV3-1 and TRBJ2-1, with D possibly TRBD2 on 6 matching bases. V dropped 0 bases and J dropped 11 bases, with 11 bases sitting between them. Germline CDR1 reads LGHDT; CDR2 reads YNNKEL (reference sequence). This CDR3 region has 13 residues. The CDR3 is CASSQDLGTQQFF. CDR3 DNA: TGTGCCAGCAGCCAAGATCTGGGGACTCAGCAGTTCTTC.

The gene calls are TRBV12-5 and TRBJ2-3; D is unclear. Per the germline V gene, CDR1 is LGHNT and CDR2 is FRNRAP. Trimming left V 10 bases short and J 4 bases short, with 15 bases between. The CDR3 consists of 13 residues. The CDR3 nucleotides read TGTGCTACCTCGACGACGGCGTCAGATACGCAGTATTTT. Encoded protein: CATSTTASDTQYF.

The CDR3 bases are TGTGCCAGCAGCCAAAGGGGCTATACGCAGTATTTT. It is translated as CASSQRGYTQYF. J is TRBJ2-3 and V is TRBV7-2, with D possibly matching TRBD1 (5 bases). Between the trimmed V and J ends, which lost 5 bases and 7 bases, there was a span of 10 bases. The CDR3 runs 12 residues. Germline V gene lookup returns CDR1 SGHTA and CDR2 FQGNSA. The full variable domain, completed using reference TRBV7-2 and TRBJ2-3, is GAGVSQSPSNKVTEKGKDVELRCDPISGHTALYWYRQSLGQGLEFLIYFQGNSAPDKSGLPSDRFSAERTGGSVSTLTIQRTQQEDSAVYLCASSQRGYTQYFGPGTRLTVL.

This clonotype showed up just once. This chain links TRBV2 with TRBJ1-2; D remains ambiguous. There are 12 residues in the CDR3. The germline V gene has CDR1 SNHLY and CDR2 FYNNEI. Trimming took 6 bases from V and 6 from J, leaving 11 bases between them. CDR3 bases: TGTGCCAGCAGGAATCCTGAGCATGGCTACACCTTC. Translated, it gives CASRNPEHGYTF.

The rearrangement uses TRBV27 and TRBJ2-5; unclear D gene. Germline lookup yields CDR1 MNHEY and CDR2 SMNVEV (reference sequence). The CDR3 covers 14 residues. The V and J ends lost 6 bases and 3 bases respectively, with 14 bases between them. The CDR3 protein is CASSRRLGKETQYF. For the CDR3, the DNA is TGTGCCAGCAGCCGAAGACTCGGAAAAGAGACCCAGTACTTC.

The gene calls are TRBV29-1 and TRBJ1-5; D ambiguous. This CDR3 has 13 amino acids. The V and J ends lost 4 bases and 5 bases respectively, with 12 bases between them. Germline V CDR1 and CDR2: SQVTM, ANQGSEA. DNA for the CDR3: TGCAGCGTTGCCACTCGTCGGGATCAGCCCCAGCATTTT. Its protein is CSVATRRDQPQHF.

This rearrangement joins TRBV6-5 to TRBJ1-2; a possible D gene is TRBD1 (5 bases). The V gene lost 6 bases and the J gene lost 8 bases, with 10 bases spanning the gap. The germline gives CDR1 MNHEY, CDR2 SVGAGI. CDR3 length: 11 amino acids. The chain's CDR3 is CASSPGGGYTF. DNA for the CDR3: TGTGCCAGCAGCCCCGGGGGGGGCTACACCTTC.

The rearrangement links TRBV4-3 to TRBJ2-1; 9 bases match TRBD1. Germline-derived CDR1 and CDR2 are LGHNA and YSLEER. This CDR3 contains 16 residues. V lost 3 bases to trimming and J lost 7 bases; unmatched junction nucleotides: 10. This chain's CDR3 is CASSHHGTGPGNEQFF. The CDR3 coding sequence is TGCGCCAGCAGCCATCACGGGACAGGGCCTGGAAATGAGCAGTTCTTC.

The V gene is TRBV18, the J gene TRBJ2-4, with TRBD1 matching over 10 bases. Germline-derived CDR1 and CDR2 are KGHSH and LQKENI. V lost 2 bases to trimming and J lost 1 base; unmatched junction nucleotides: 11. The CDR3 runs to 19 residues. The CDR3 region has the DNA TGTGCCAGCTCACCATCGGGACAGGGGATGGGACTGGCCAAAAACATTCAGTACTTC. Translated, it gives CASSPSGQGMGLAKNIQYF. Full variable domain (outside the CDR3, taken from reference TRBV18 and TRBJ2-4): NAGVMQNPRHLVRRRGQEARLRCSPMKGHSHVYWYRQLPEEGLKFMVYLQKENIIDESGMPKERFSAEFPKEGPSILRIQQVVRGDSAAYFCASSPSGQGMGLAKNIQYFGAGTRLSVL.

The gene calls are TRBV3-1 and TRBJ2-2; D gene unclear. Trimming left V 4 bases short and J 4 bases short, with 13 bases between. Germline loops: CDR1 LGHDT, CDR2 YNNKEL (reference sequence). The CDR3 length is 15 residues. DNA of the CDR3: TGTGCCAGCAGCCCCTACGCGACTGGCACCGGGGAGCTGTTTTTT. Its translation: CASSPYATGTGELFF.

J is TRBJ1-5 and V is TRBV4-3; 7 bases are shared with TRBD1. Germline V gene data show CDR1 as LGHNA and CDR2 as YSLEER. The J segment lost 5 bases and the V segment lost 0 bases, leaving 4 bases of the junction unmatched. The CDR3 has 15 amino acids. The CDR3 nucleotides read TGCGCCAGCAGCCAAGAAAGGGGGCCGTATCAGCCCCAGCATTTT. Protein sequence: CASSQERGPYQPQHF.

The gene calls are TRBV7-9 and TRBJ2-3; D remains ambiguous. Trimming took off 2 bases at V and 0 bases at J, with 12 bases between the two ends. The CDR3 runs 16 residues. CDR1 is SEHNR, CDR2 FQNEAQ, per germline (reference sequence). The CDR3 sequence: CASSLSGASSTDTQYF. DNA for the CDR3: TGTGCCAGCAGCTTATCTGGCGCCTCTAGCACAGATACGCAGTATTTT.